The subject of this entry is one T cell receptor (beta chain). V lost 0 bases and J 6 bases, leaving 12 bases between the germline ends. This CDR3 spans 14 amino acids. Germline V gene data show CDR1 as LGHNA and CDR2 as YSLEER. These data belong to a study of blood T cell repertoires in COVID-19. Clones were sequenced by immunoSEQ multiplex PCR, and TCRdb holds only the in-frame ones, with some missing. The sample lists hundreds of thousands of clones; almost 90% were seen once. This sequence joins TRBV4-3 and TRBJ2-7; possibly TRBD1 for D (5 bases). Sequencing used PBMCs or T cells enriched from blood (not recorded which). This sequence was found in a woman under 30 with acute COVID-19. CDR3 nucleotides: TGCGCCAGCAGCCAAGATCAGGGTAGTTCCGAGCAGTACTTC. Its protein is CASSQDQGSSEQYF.